This T cell receptor (beta chain) was obtained from a study of blood T cell repertoires in COVID-19. The assay was immunoSEQ multiplex PCR, and TCRdb's table has in-frame clones only and misses some. The data contain roughly 190,000 clones, roughly 84% of them seen just once; the ten biggest clones take up 3% to 3.5%. The sample consisted of PBMCs or T cells enriched from blood (not recorded which). The receptor was isolated from a woman in her 30s who had been exposed to COVID-19.

CDR3: CASSTGFYNEQFF. The CDR3, as DNA: TGTGCCAGCAGTACAGGGTTCTACAATGAGCAGTTCTTC. The chain joins TRBV12-3 or TRBV12-4 to TRBJ2-1; tentatively, D is TRBD1 (6 bases). The germline V and J ends were trimmed by 5 bases and 3 bases, with 8 bases remaining between them. The CDR3 contains 13 residues.